This T cell receptor (beta chain) was sequenced for a study of cytomegalovirus exposure and HLA in healthy donors. The CDR3 extends over 17 amino acids. CDR1 and CDR2 from the germline V gene are SGHDT and YYEEEE. Trimming cost V 1 base and J 8 bases; bases outside gene matches: 17. Primers: 60 Vbeta forward and 13 Jbeta reverse. Assay: immunoSEQ multiplex PCR; the TCRdb copy retains only in-frame clones and omits some. The table lists roughly 100,000 clones, around four fifths of them singletons. The origin of this receptor is a man aged 25-40 years in good health and CMV-seronegative. The source material was PBMCs. The chain is built from TRBV5-6 and TRBJ1-2; TRBD1 matches at 7 bases. The CDR3 spells CASSLREGGYGMVGYTF. The CDR3 DNA reads TGTGCCAGCAGCTTGAGGGAAGGGGGCTACGGTATGGTGGGCTACACCTTC.